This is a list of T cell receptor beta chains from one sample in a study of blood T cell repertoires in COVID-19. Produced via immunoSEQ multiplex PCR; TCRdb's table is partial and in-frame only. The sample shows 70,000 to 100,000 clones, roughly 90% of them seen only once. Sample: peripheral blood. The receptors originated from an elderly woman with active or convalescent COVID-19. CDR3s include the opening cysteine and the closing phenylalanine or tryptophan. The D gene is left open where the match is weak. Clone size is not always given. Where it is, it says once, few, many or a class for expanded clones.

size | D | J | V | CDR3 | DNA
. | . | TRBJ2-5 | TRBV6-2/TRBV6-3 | CASSYDSYLETQYF | TGTGCCAGCAGTTACGACTCCTACCTTGAGACCCAGTACTTC
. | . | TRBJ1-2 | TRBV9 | CASSGGPHNYGYTF | TGTGCCAGCAGCGGGGGGCCTCATAACTATGGCTACACCTTC
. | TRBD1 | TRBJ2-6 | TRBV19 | CASSRDRGGSGANVLTF | TGTGCCAGTAGTAGGGACAGGGGGGGCTCTGGGGCCAACGTCCTGACTTTC
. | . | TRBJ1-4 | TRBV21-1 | CASSDRETDEKLFF | TGTGCCAGCAGCGACAGGGAAACGGATGAAAAACTGTTTTTT
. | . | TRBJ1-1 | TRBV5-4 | CASSPPTGNTEAFF | TGTGCCAGCAGCCCTCCCACAGGCAACACTGAAGCTTTCTTT
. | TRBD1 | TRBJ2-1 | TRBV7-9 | CASSPRTGWDNEQFF | TGTGCCAGCAGCCCCCGGACAGGGTGGGACAATGAGCAGTTCTTC
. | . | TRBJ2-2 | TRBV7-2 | CASTLALNTGELFF | TGTGCCAGCACGCTAGCGCTGAACACCGGGGAGCTGTTTTTT
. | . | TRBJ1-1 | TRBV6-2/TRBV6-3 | CASSQGRNTEAFF | TGTGCCAGCAGTCAAGGGAGGAACACTGAAGCTTTCTTT
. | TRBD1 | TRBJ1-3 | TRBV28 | CASSLPTGGSGNTIYF | TGTGCCAGCAGTTTACCTACAGGGGGTAGCGGAAACACCATATATTTT
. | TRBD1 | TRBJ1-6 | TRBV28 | CASSGITGASGDSPLHF | TGTGCCAGCAGTGGGATAACAGGGGCTAGTGGTGATTCACCCCTCCACTTT
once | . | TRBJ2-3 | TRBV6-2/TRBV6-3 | CASSYKEILGYPQYF | TGTGCCAGCAGTTATAAGGAGATCCTCGGTTATCCGCAGTATTTT
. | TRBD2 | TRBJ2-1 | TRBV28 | CASSPQGLAPTYNEQFF | TGTGCCAGCAGTCCTCAAGGACTAGCGCCAACCTACAATGAGCAGTTCTTC
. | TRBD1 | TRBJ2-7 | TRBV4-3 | CASSLGQGHYEQYF | TGCGCCAGCAGTCTAGGACAGGGTCACTACGAGCAGTACTTC
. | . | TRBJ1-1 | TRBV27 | CASRPRPQVLGGTEAFF | TGTGCCAGCAGACCTCGGCCCCAGGTGCTCGGAGGCACTGAAGCTTTCTTT
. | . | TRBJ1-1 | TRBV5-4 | CASHVRGFSSEAFF | TGTGCCAGCCACGTACGGGGTTTTAGCTCTGAAGCTTTCTTT
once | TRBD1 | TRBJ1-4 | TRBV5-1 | CASSLTGVNEKLFF | TGCGCCAGCAGCTTGACAGGGGTCAATGAAAAACTGTTTTTT
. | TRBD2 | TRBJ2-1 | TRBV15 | CATSRLAGENYNEQFF | TGTGCCACCAGCCGGCTAGCGGGAGAGAACTACAATGAGCAGTTCTTC
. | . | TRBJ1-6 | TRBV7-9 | CASSYGQSNSPLHF | TGTGCCAGCAGCTATGGACAATCAAATTCACCCCTCCACTTT
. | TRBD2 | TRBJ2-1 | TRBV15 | CATSRDISGGVPNEQFF | TGTGCCACCAGCAGAGATATATCGGGAGGCGTCCCCAATGAGCAGTTCTTC
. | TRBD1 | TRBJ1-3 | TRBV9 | CASSTGTGRLAGNTIYF | TGTGCCAGCAGTACCGGGACAGGGCGGCTTGCTGGAAACACCATATATTTT
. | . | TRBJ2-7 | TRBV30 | CAWSASSYEQYF | TGTGCCTGGAGTGCGAGCTCCTACGAGCAGTACTTC
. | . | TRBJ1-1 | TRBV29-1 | CSVDHMDTEAFF | TGCAGCGTTGACCACATGGACACTGAAGCTTTCTTT
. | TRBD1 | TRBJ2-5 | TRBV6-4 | CASSSGTGEETQYF | TGTGCCAGCAGTTCCGGGACAGGTGAAGAGACCCAGTACTTC
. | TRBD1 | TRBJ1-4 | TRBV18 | CASSPPGTGWSKLFF | TGTGCCAGCTCACCACCCGGGACAGGGTGGTCAAAACTGTTTTTT
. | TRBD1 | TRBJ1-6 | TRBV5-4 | CASSKPNRGLQNSPLHF | TGTGCCAGCAGCAAGCCGAACAGGGGGCTTCAAAATTCACCCCTCCACTTT
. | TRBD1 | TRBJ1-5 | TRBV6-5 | CASSSTGPNQPQHF | TGTGCCAGCAGTTCGACAGGGCCTAATCAGCCCCAGCATTTT
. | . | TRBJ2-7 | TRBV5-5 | CASSLSRVSYEQYF | TGTGCCAGCAGCTTGTCCAGGGTGTCCTACGAGCAGTACTTC
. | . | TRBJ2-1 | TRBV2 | CATQGTGTNEQFF | TGTGCCACCCAGGGAACAGGGACCAATGAGCAGTTCTTC
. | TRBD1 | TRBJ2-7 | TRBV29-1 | CSVEKGTGVTYEQYF | TGCAGCGTTGAAAAGGGGACAGGGGTAACCTACGAGCAGTACTTC
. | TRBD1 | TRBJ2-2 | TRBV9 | CASSVWTGKDTGELFF | TGTGCCAGCAGCGTGTGGACAGGGAAAGACACCGGGGAGCTGTTTTTT
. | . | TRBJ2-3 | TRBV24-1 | CATSDFRDNTQYF | TGTGCCACCAGTGATTTCCGGGATAATACGCAGTATTTT
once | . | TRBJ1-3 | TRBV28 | CASSRGGMAGNTIYF | TGTGCCAGCAGTCGGGGGGGTATGGCTGGAAACACCATATATTTT
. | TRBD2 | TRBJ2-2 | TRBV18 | CASSVTGTSGIPGELFF | TGTGCCAGCTCAGTAACCGGGACTAGCGGGATCCCAGGGGAGCTGTTTTTT
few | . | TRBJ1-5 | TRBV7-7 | CASSLGFKGVRQPQHF | TGTGCCAGCAGCTTAGGGTTTAAGGGAGTAAGGCAGCCCCAGCATTTT
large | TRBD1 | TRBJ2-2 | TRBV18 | CASTGQGSTNTGELFF | TGTGCCAGCACCGGACAGGGGAGCACCAACACCGGGGAGCTGTTTTTT
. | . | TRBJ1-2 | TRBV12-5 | CASGLVPPGGYTF | TGTGCTAGTGGTTTGGTACCGCCGGGGGGCTACACCTTC
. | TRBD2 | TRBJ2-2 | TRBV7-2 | CASSLTISGSAGTGELFF | TGTGCCAGCAGCTTGACAATTAGCGGGAGTGCGGGCACCGGGGAGCTGTTTTTT
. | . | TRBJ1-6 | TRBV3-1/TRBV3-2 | CASSLNGQSLHF | TGTGCCAGCAGCCTAAATGGACAATCCCTCCACTTT
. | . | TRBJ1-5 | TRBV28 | CASSFRSGPNQPQHF | TGTGCCAGCAGTTTCCGATCGGGTCCCAATCAGCCCCAGCATTTT
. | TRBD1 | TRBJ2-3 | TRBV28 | CASVEGGRPDTQYF | TGTGCCAGCGTCGAAGGGGGCCGGCCAGATACGCAGTATTTT